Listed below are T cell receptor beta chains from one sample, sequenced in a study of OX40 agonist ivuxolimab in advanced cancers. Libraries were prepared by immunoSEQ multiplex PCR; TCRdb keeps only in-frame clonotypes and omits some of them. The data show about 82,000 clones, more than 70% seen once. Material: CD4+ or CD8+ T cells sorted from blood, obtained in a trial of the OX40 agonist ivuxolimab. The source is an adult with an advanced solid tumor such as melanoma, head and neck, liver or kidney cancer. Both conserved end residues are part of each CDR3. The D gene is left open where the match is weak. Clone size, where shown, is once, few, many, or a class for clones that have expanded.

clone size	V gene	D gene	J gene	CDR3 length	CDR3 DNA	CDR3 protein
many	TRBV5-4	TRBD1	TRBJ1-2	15	TGTGCCAGCAGCTTGGTTACAGGGGCTAACTATGGCTACACCTTC	CASSLVTGANYGYTF
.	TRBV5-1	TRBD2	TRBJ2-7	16	TGCGCCAGCAGCGCCGGAACCGGGACTAGCAGCTACGAGCAGTACTTC	CASSAGTGTSSYEQYF
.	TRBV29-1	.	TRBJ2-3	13	TGCAGCGTTAGTTGGCGGTCTACAGATACGCAGTATTTT	CSVSWRSTDTQYF
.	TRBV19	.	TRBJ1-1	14	TGTGCCAGTAGCGATATCACAGGGTACACTGAAGCTTTCTTT	CASSDITGYTEAFF
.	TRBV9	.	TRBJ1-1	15	TGTGCCAGCAGCCCCCGGGACGGCGCGAACACTGAAGCTTTCTTT	CASSPRDGANTEAFF
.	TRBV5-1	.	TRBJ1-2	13	TGCGCCAGCAGCTTGGACTCCCTCTATGGCTACACCTTC	CASSLDSLYGYTF
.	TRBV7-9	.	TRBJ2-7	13	TGTGCCAGCAGCTTCGGACCGGCGGACGAGCAGTACTTC	CASSFGPADEQYF
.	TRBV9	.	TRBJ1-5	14	TGTGCCAGCAGCGTAGGGGACATTGGTCAGCCCCAGCATTTT	CASSVGDIGQPQHF
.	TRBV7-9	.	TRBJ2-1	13	TGTGCCAGCAGTAGGGGATCCTACAATGAGCAGTTCTTC	CASSRGSYNEQFF
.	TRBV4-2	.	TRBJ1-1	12	TGTGCCAGCAGCCAAGATGGGCTAGGGGCTTTCTTT	CASSQDGLGAFF
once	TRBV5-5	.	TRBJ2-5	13	TGTGCCAGCAGCTTGGGTCAGGAGCAGGGCCAGTACTTC	CASSLGQEQGQYF
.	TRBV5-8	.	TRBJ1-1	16	TGTGCCAGCAGCCACCCCGGGGCGGCGATGAACACTGAAGCTTTCTTT	CASSHPGAAMNTEAFF
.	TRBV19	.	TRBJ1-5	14	TGTGCCAGTAGTTATGACTATAGCAATCAGCCCCAGCATTTT	CASSYDYSNQPQHF
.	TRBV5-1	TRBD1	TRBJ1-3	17	TGCGCCAGCAGCTTTCAGTGGTCAGGGGGAAGCCTGGACACCATATATTTT	CASSFQWSGGSLDTIYF
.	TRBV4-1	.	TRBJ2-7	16	TGCGCCAGCAGCCAAGATCCATATTCTGGGGGGCAGGAGCAGTACTTC	CASSQDPYSGGQEQYF
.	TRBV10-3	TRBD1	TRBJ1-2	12	TGTGCCATCAAATTGACAGGGGATGGCTACACCTTC	CAIKLTGDGYTF
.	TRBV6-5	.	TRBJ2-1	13	TGTGCCAGCAGTATCTACAGGGACCGTGAGCAGTTCTTC	CASSIYRDREQFF
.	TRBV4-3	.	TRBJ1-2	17	TGCGCCAGCAGCCAAGCAGCAACAGGGATGAATGCGCGTGGCTACACCTTC	CASSQAATGMNARGYTF
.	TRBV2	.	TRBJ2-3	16	TGTGCCAGCAGTGGTTTGGCGGTGACGGGCACAGATACGCAGTATTTT	CASSGLAVTGTDTQYF
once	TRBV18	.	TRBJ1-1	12	TGTGCCAGCTCACCTCGGACCGGGGAAGCTTTCTTT	CASSPRTGEAFF
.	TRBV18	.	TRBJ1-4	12	TGTGCCAGCTCACCGTCGGATGAAAAACTGTTTTTT	CASSPSDEKLFF
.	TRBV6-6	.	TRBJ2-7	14	TGTGCCAGCACCCAAAGCGGAGGGCTGAGGGAGCAGTACTTC	CASTQSGGLREQYF
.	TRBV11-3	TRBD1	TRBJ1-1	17	TGTGCCAGCAGCTTATTAAGGGGGCCCAGTCGGCCCCGTGAAGCTTTCTTT	CASSLLRGPSRPREAFF
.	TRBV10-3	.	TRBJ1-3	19	TGTGCCATCAGTGGTTCCCCCCGACAGGAGAGTAACTCTGGAAACACCATATATTTT	CAISGSPRQESNSGNTIYF
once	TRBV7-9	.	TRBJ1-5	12	TGTGCCAGCAGCTATAGCAATCAGCCCCAGCATTTT	CASSYSNQPQHF
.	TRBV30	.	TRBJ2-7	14	TGTGCCTGGAGGGGGAGCGGTGCCTCTATCGAGCAGTACTTC	CAWRGSGASIEQYF
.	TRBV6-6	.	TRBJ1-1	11	TGTGCCAGCAGTTACCTGGCTGAAGCTTTCTTT	CASSYLAEAFF
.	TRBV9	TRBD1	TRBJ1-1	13	TGTGCCAGCAGCGTGTATCCAGGGGGAGAAGCTTTCTTT	CASSVYPGGEAFF